This is a list of T cell receptor beta chains from one sample in a study of human T cells and chemical hapten exposure. Via MiXCR, TCRdb re-called the 5' RACE reads, giving one row per CDR3 protein. The sample includes around 80,000 distinct CDR3 sequences, approximately 16% of them seen just once. These receptors came from a female donor in good health. Both conserved end residues are part of each CDR3. Fields, in order: J gene, V gene, D gene, clone size, CDR3 protein, CDR3 DNA. D genes are given only for firm matches. Some rows have no size entry. The others give once, few or many, or a class for an expanded clone.

j_gene: TRBJ2-3; v_gene: TRBV10-1; d_gene: .; abundance: .; CDR3aa: CASSESNRADTQYF; CDR3nt: TGCGCCAGCAGTGAGTCGAATCGCGCAGATACGCAGTATTTT
j_gene: TRBJ1-5; v_gene: TRBV12-3/TRBV12-4; d_gene: .; abundance: .; CDR3aa: CASTMTNQPQHF; CDR3nt: TGTGCCAGCACCATGACCAATCAGCCCCAGCATTTT
j_gene: TRBJ1-2; v_gene: TRBV29-1; d_gene: TRBD1; abundance: many; CDR3aa: CSVPGPGGGGYGYTF; CDR3nt: TGCAGCGTCCCAGGTCCAGGGGGCGGTGGCTATGGCTACACCTTC
j_gene: TRBJ1-2; v_gene: TRBV5-1; d_gene: .; abundance: .; CDR3aa: CASSPDPEPNYGYTF; CDR3nt: TGCGCCAGCAGCCCTGATCCGGAACCTAACTATGGCTACACCTTC
j_gene: TRBJ2-7; v_gene: TRBV20-1; d_gene: .; abundance: many; CDR3aa: CSARETGQGWYEQYF; CDR3nt: TGCAGTGCTAGAGAAACGGGGCAGGGGTGGTACGAGCAGTACTTC
j_gene: TRBJ2-7; v_gene: TRBV7-2; d_gene: TRBD2; abundance: few; CDR3aa: CASSLTSGGTYEQYF; CDR3nt: TGTGCCAGCAGCCTTACTAGCGGGGGAACCTACGAGCAGTACTTC
j_gene: TRBJ2-7; v_gene: TRBV6-5; d_gene: .; abundance: few; CDR3aa: CASIKSGLQYF; CDR3nt: TGTGCCAGCATAAAATCGGGACTCCAGTACTTC
j_gene: TRBJ1-3; v_gene: TRBV5-6; d_gene: .; abundance: few; CDR3aa: CASRVGRKNTIYF; CDR3nt: TGTGCCAGCAGGGTCGGGAGAAAAAACACCATATATTTT
j_gene: TRBJ2-5; v_gene: TRBV12-3/TRBV12-4; d_gene: .; abundance: few; CDR3aa: CASSLGSIQETQYF; CDR3nt: TGTGCCAGCAGTTTAGGGTCGATCCAAGAGACCCAGTACTTC
j_gene: TRBJ1-5; v_gene: TRBV10-3; d_gene: TRBD1; abundance: many; CDR3aa: CAISRDRGYQPQHF; CDR3nt: TGTGCCATCAGTCGGGACAGGGGATATCAGCCCCAGCATTTT
j_gene: TRBJ1-2; v_gene: TRBV5-8; d_gene: .; abundance: .; CDR3aa: CASSLSRGTYGYTF; CDR3nt: TGTGCCAGCAGCTTGTCCAGGGGTACCTATGGCTACACCTTC
j_gene: TRBJ1-5; v_gene: TRBV5-1; d_gene: .; abundance: .; CDR3aa: CASSLEVDQPQHF; CDR3nt: TGCGCCAGCAGCTTGGAGGTGGATCAGCCCCAGCATTTT
j_gene: TRBJ2-2; v_gene: TRBV12-3/TRBV12-4; d_gene: .; abundance: .; CDR3aa: CASSFKRFAGELFF; CDR3nt: TGTGCCAGCAGTTTTAAGCGCTTCGCCGGGGAGCTGTTTTTT
j_gene: TRBJ2-5; v_gene: TRBV27; d_gene: .; abundance: .; CDR3aa: CASSLRRGPETQYF; CDR3nt: TGTGCCAGCAGTTTACGGAGGGGGCCAGAGACCCAGTACTTC
j_gene: TRBJ2-3; v_gene: TRBV5-8; d_gene: .; abundance: few; CDR3aa: CASSFRYSTDTQYF; CDR3nt: TGTGCCAGCAGCTTCAGATACTCCACAGATACGCAGTATTTT
j_gene: TRBJ1-5; v_gene: TRBV15; d_gene: .; abundance: .; CDR3aa: CATSRDAGGNQPQHF; CDR3nt: TGTGCCACCAGCAGAGATGCAGGGGGCAATCAGCCCCAGCATTTT
j_gene: TRBJ1-1; v_gene: TRBV20-1; d_gene: .; abundance: .; CDR3aa: CSARDPRMNTEAFF; CDR3nt: TGCAGTGCTAGAGATCCCAGAATGAACACTGAAGCTTTCTTT
j_gene: TRBJ1-6; v_gene: TRBV5-6; d_gene: .; abundance: few; CDR3aa: CASSSSGPLLTPLHF; CDR3nt: TGTGCCAGCAGCTCGAGCGGACCCCTTTTGACACCCCTCCACTTT
j_gene: TRBJ2-4; v_gene: TRBV6-6; d_gene: .; abundance: few; CDR3aa: CASRFDRPLSYAKNIQYF; CDR3nt: TGTGCCAGCAGATTTGACAGGCCCCTGAGCTATGCCAAAAACATTCAGTACTTC
j_gene: TRBJ2-5; v_gene: TRBV29-1; d_gene: .; abundance: many; CDR3aa: CSVVNSGETQYF; CDR3nt: TGCAGCGTTGTCAACTCCGGGGAGACCCAGTACTTC
j_gene: TRBJ2-5; v_gene: TRBV12-3/TRBV12-4; d_gene: .; abundance: few; CDR3aa: CASSFSPGSGETQYF; CDR3nt: TGTGCCAGCAGTTTCTCTCCAGGGTCAGGTGAGACCCAGTACTTC
j_gene: TRBJ1-1; v_gene: TRBV6-2/TRBV6-3; d_gene: TRBD1; abundance: .; CDR3aa: CASSFPNQGGQSEAFF; CDR3nt: TGTGCCAGCAGCTTCCCTAATCAGGGGGGGCAATCTGAAGCTTTCTTT
j_gene: TRBJ2-7; v_gene: TRBV6-2/TRBV6-3; d_gene: TRBD2; abundance: .; CDR3aa: CASTDRGGGYEQYF; CDR3nt: TGTGCCAGCACCGATCGGGGGGGAGGCTACGAGCAGTACTTC
j_gene: TRBJ1-3; v_gene: TRBV30; d_gene: .; abundance: .; CDR3aa: CAWREQDSGNTIYF; CDR3nt: TGTGCCTGGAGGGAACAGGACTCTGGAAACACCATATATTTT